This T cell receptor (beta chain) was found in a study of OX40 agonist ivuxolimab in advanced cancers. Across the study: Patients enrolled in dose escalation were diagnosed with hepatocellular carcinoma, melanoma, renal cell or head and neck cancer. Three patients showed partial responses: one hepatocellular carcinoma and two cutaneous melanoma cases.

The method was immunoSEQ multiplex PCR; TCRdb's version includes in-frame clones alone and lacks a portion of them. This table has almost 85,000 clones, approximately 89% appearing once. Trimming removed 7 bases from V and 10 bases from J, with 22 bases in between. From germline, CDR1 is LNHDA and CDR2 SQIVND (reference sequence). CDR3 length: 14 residues. Autoimmune disease history or systemic immunosuppression was exclusionary. This specimen was CD4+ or CD8+ T cells sorted from blood, taken in a trial of the OX40 agonist ivuxolimab. This rearrangement joins TRBV19 to TRBJ1-2; D call uncertain. The sequence was obtained from an adult with an advanced solid tumor such as melanoma, head and neck, liver or kidney cancer. CDR3 amino acids: CASITDPGSLDYTF. CDR3 DNA sequence: TGTGCCAGTATTACTGATCCTGGTTCCTTGGACTACACCTTC.